The following is a TCR beta chain sequence with its context. V shed 1 base and J shed 7 bases, with 17 bases lying between them. The CDR3 sequence is 16 residues long. The germline gives CDR1 SNHLY, CDR2 FYNNEI. This sample is drawn from a study of resident and recirculating memory T cells in vitiligo. Assay used: immunoSEQ multiplex PCR; TCRdb lists only in-frame clones, some missing. This sample has about 76,000 clones, with 92% found just once. The chain employs TRBV2 and TRBJ1-5, with D tentatively TRBD1 (5 bases). What was sequenced was blood. The source of this sequence is a male donor with vitiligo. The CDR3 is CASSEDGAAGGQPQHF. The CDR3 DNA reads as TGTGCCAGCAGTGAAGATGGGGCGGCAGGTGGGCAGCCCCAGCATTTT. Variable domain in full (rest from reference TRBV2 and TRBJ1-5): EPEVTQTPSHQVTQMGQEVILRCVPISNHLYFYWYRQILGQKVEFLVSFYNNEISEKSEIFDDQFSVERPDGSNFTLKIRSTKLEDSAMYFCASSEDGAAGGQPQHFGDGTRLSIL.